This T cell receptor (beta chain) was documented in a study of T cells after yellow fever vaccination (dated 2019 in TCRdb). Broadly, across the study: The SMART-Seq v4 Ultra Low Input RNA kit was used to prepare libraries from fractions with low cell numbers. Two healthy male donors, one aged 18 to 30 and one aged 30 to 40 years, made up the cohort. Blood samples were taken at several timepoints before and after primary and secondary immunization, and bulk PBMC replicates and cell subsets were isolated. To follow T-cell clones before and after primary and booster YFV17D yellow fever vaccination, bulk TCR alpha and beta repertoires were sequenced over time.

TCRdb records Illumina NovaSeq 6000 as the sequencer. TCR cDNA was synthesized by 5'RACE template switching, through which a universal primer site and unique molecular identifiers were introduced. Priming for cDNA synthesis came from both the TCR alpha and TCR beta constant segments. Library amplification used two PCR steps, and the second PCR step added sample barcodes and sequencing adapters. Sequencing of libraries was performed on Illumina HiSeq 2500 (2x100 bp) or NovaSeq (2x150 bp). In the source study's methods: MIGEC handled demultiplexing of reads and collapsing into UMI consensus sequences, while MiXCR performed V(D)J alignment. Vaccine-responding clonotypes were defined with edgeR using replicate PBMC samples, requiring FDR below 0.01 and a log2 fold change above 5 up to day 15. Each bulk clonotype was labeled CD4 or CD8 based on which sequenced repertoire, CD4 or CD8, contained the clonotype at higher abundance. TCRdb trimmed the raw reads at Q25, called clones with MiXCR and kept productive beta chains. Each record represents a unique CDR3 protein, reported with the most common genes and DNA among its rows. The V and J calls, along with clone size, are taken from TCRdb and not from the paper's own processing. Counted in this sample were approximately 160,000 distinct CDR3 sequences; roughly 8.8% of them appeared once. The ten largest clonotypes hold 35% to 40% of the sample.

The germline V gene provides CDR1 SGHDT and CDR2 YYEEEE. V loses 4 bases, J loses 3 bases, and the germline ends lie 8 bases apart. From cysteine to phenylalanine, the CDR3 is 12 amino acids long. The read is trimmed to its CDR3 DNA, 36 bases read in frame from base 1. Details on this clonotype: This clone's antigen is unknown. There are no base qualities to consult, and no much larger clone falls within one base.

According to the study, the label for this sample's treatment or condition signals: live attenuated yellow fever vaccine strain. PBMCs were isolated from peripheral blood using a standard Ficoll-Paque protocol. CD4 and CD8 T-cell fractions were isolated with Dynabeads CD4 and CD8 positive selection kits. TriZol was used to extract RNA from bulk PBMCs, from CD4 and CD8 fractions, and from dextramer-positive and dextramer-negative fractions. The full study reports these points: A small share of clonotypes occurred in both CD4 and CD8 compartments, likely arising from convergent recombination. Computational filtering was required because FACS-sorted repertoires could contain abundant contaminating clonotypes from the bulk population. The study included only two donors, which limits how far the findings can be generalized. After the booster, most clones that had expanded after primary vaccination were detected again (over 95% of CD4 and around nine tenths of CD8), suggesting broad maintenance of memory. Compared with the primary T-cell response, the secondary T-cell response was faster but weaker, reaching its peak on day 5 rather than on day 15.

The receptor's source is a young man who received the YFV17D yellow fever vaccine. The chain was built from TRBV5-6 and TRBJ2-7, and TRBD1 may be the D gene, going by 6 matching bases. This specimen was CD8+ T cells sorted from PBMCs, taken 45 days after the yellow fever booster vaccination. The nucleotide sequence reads TGTGCCAGCAGCGGGACACTCTACGAGCAGTACTTC. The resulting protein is CASSGTLYEQYF.